In its sample, the clone carrying this T cell receptor (beta chain) was seen a few times. This entry comes from a study of blood T cell repertoires in COVID-19. Trimming removed 4 bases from V and 0 bases from J; junction bases left unmatched: 2. This CDR3 contains 15 residues. Germline values: CDR1 SGHTA, CDR2 FQGNSA. Profiling relied on immunoSEQ multiplex PCR, and the TCRdb table lists in-frame clones only, not all of them. The sample includes roughly 160,000 clones, less than 80% of them seen just once. This clonotype was obtained from an older woman in a cohort exposed to, infected with or recovered from COVID-19 (not recorded which). The chain recombines TRBV7-2 with TRBJ1-4; 7 bases align to TRBD1. Sequencing was carried out using PBMCs or T cells enriched from blood (not recorded which). CDR3 in amino acids: CASSSGQTTNEKLFF. The CDR3, as DNA: TGTGCCAGCAGCTCGGGACAGACAACTAATGAAAAACTGTTTTTT.